The 25 T cell receptor beta chains given below trace back to one sample, sequenced in a study of blood T cells in healthy people across ages. Primers used in a second PCR of roughly 7 to 12 cycles were a sample-barcoded 5' primer and a J-beta primer mix. TCRdb reprocessed the 5' RACE reads via MiXCR and lists one record per CDR3 protein. There are over 700,000 distinct CDR3 sequences in the sample; around 25% occur only once, and 9.4% lies in the top ten. Another study also made use of these data, one on T cells of mothers and their children.

The sample consisted of blood. Receptors originate from a boy aged 10-17 years in good health.

This clonotype was seen more than once but under ten times. CDR3 amino acids: CATSDFRQEHNEQFF. CDR3 in DNA: TGTGCCACCAGTGATTTTCGCCAGGAACACAATGAGCAGTTCTTC. The rearrangement uses TRBV24-1 and TRBJ2-5; D gene uncertain. The J call may not be correct, given that the DNA end is closer to TRBJ2-1. The CDR3 is 15 residues long. Germline CDR1 is KGHDR and CDR2 is SFDVKD.

This clonotype has a handful of counts. This chain joins TRBV7-9 and TRBJ2-5; 9 positions match TRBD1. CDR3 length: 14 residues. With 3 bases clipped from V and 4 bases from J, the junction kept 3 bases outside the gene matches. CDR1 is SEHNR, CDR2 FQNEAQ, per germline (reference sequence). The CDR3 sequence: CASSFTDRGETQYF. In DNA form, the CDR3 reads TGTGCCAGCAGCTTCACGGACAGGGGAGAGACCCAGTACTTC. Full variable domain (missing parts from reference TRBV7-9 and TRBJ2-5): DTGVSQNPRHKITKRGQNVTFRCDPISEHNRLYWYRQTLGQGPEFLTYFQNEAQLEKSRLLSDRFSAERPKGSFSTLEIQRTEQGDSAMYLCASSFTDRGETQYFGPGTRLLVL.

The chain employs TRBV4-3 and TRBJ1-1; D may be TRBD1 (6 bases). V dropped 0 bases and J dropped 3 bases, with 11 bases sitting between them. Germline CDR1 LGHNA, CDR2 YSLEER. This CDR3 comprises 15 residues. The CDR3 coding sequence is TGCGCCAGCAGCCAAGATAGGGGGGGAGACACTGAAGCTTTCTTT. Its translation is CASSQDRGGDTEAFF.

This rearrangement joins TRBV7-9 to TRBJ1-4; 7 nucleotides line up with TRBD1. This CDR3 is built from 14 residues. V lost 6 bases, J lost 8 bases, and 9 bases stayed unmatched. Germline CDR1 is SEHNR and CDR2 is FQNEAQ (reference sequence). The CDR3: CASSYDREDEKLFF. CDR3 sequence (DNA): TGTGCCAGCAGTTACGACAGGGAAGACGAAAAACTGTTTTTT.

This chain connects TRBV4-2 to TRBJ2-1; 8 bases map to TRBD2. The CDR3 extends over 14 amino acids. V lost 4 bases and J lost 10; bases outside the gene matches: 9. CDR1 is LGHNA, CDR2 YNFKEQ, per germline. The CDR3 sequence is CASSPELAVDEQFF. In nucleotides, the CDR3 is TGTGCCAGCAGCCCAGAACTAGCGGTTGACGAGCAGTTCTTC.

A word on this clonotype: At one boundary the junction diverges from the germline segment, which might be a read error. This rearrangement joins TRBV5-6 to TRBJ1-1; weak D call: TRBD1 (5 bases). This CDR3 has 14 amino acids. Germline lookup yields CDR1 SGHDT and CDR2 YYEEEE. The CDR3 sequence: CASTLRGRNTEAFF. The CDR3 DNA follows: TGTGCCAGCACCTTGAGGGGCAGAAACACTGAAGCTTTCTTT.

This clonotype showed up just a few times. The rearrangement joins TRBV10-3 to TRBJ2-7, with unresolved D. The germline gives CDR1 ENHRY, CDR2 SYGVKD. Trimming took 3 bases from V and 5 from J, leaving 8 bases between them. The CDR3 is 12 amino acids. The CDR3 DNA reads TGTGCCATCAGTGAAGCTGCGGACGAGCAGTACTTC. Residues: CAISEAADEQYF.

This clonotype was detected only a few times. This rearrangement joins TRBV27 to TRBJ1-5, with D perhaps TRBD1 (5 bases). CDR1 is MNHEY, CDR2 SMNVEV, per germline (reference sequence). The CDR3 is made up of 14 amino acids. Trimming removed 0 bases at V and 3 bases at J, with 6 bases between. The DNA of the CDR3 is TGTGCCAGCAGTTTATCGACAGACAATCAGCCCCAGCATTTT. Amino acids: CASSLSTDNQPQHF.

V and J are TRBV7-2 and TRBJ1-2, with a tentative D call TRBD1 (5 bases). Trimming pared 5 bases from V and 5 bases from J, leaving 12 bases between. Germline CDR1 SGHTA, CDR2 FQGNSA. The CDR3 extends over 13 amino acids. The CDR3: CASSPPKGYGYTF. DNA of the CDR3: TGTGCCAGCAGCCCCCCCAAGGGGTATGGCTACACCTTC. The whole variable domain, remainder taken from reference TRBV7-2 and TRBJ1-2, is GAGVSQSPSNKVTEKGKDVELRCDPISGHTALYWYRQSLGQGLEFLIYFQGNSAPDKSGLPSDRFSAERTGGSVSTLTIQRTQQEDSAVYLCASSPPKGYGYTFGSGTRLTVV.

This clonotype was seen more than once but under ten times. The chain carries TRBV4-2 and TRBJ2-5, with TRBD2 matching over 9 bases. Per the germline V gene, CDR1 is LGHNA and CDR2 is YNFKEQ. CDR3 size: 18 residues. Losses at the gene ends were 0 bases for V and 2 bases for J; bases not matched to a gene: 10. The CDR3: CASSQEYMSGGLQETQYF. The CDR3 nucleotides are TGTGCCAGCAGCCAAGAATACATGAGCGGGGGGCTGCAAGAGACCCAGTACTTC.

This clonotype was picked up one time. Being one base from a much bigger clone, this may be a read error. The J gene is TRBJ2-5, the V gene TRBV11-2; D not certain. The CDR3 has 15 amino acids. From germline, CDR1 is SGHAT and CDR2 FQNNGV. The CDR3 DNA sequence: TGTACCAGCAGCTCCCAAAGGACCTCCCAAGGGACCCAGTACTTC. This encodes CTSSSQRTSQGTQYF.

The chain employs TRBV10-3 and TRBJ1-2; D gene uncertain. The germline V gene has CDR1 ENHRY and CDR2 SYGVKD. The CDR3 covers 11 residues. The V and J ends lost 2 bases and 3 bases respectively, with 1 base between them. CDR3 DNA sequence: TGTGCCATCAGTGAGGACTATGGCTACACCTTC. Its translation is CAISEDYGYTF.

The CDR3 region has the DNA TGTGCCAGCAGCGCCGACAGGGGGCTCAACTATGGCTACACCTTC. It is translated as CASSADRGLNYGYTF. The genes are TRBV7-8 and TRBJ1-2; 10 bases are shared with TRBD1. V shed 5 bases and J 2 bases; nucleotides not matched to a gene: 5. The CDR3 spans 15 residues. The V gene's germline CDR1 is SGHVS and CDR2 FQNEAQ. The full variable domain, in which reference TRBV7-8 and TRBJ1-2 provide the parts outside the CDR3, is GAGVSQSPRYKVAKRGQDVALRCDPISGHVSLFWYQQALGQGPEFLTYFQNEAQLDKSGLPSDRFFAERPEGSVSTLKIQRTQQEDSAVYLCASSADRGLNYGYTFGSGTRLTVV.

This clonotype was picked up a small number of times. The genes are TRBV4-3 and TRBJ2-6; weak D call: TRBD1 (6 bases). There are 19 residues in the CDR3. CDR1 and CDR2 from the germline V gene are LGHNA and YSLEER. V was shortened by 0 bases and J by 0 bases, with 15 bases between the two germline ends. The CDR3 DNA is TGCGCCAGCAGCCAAGAACCTCCGACAGGCCACTCTGGGGCCAACGTCCTGACTTTC. Protein sequence: CASSQEPPTGHSGANVLTF.

CDR3: CSAVIAGGETQYF. CDR3 sequence (DNA): TGCAGTGCTGTCATAGCGGGAGGCGAGACCCAGTACTTC. The gene calls are TRBV20-1 and TRBJ2-1, with TRBD2 matching over 10 bases. The assigned J gene may be wrong: the sequence end matches TRBJ2-5 better. This CDR3 has 13 amino acids. CDR1 is DFQATT, CDR2 SNEGSKA, per germline (reference sequence).

The chain carries TRBV6-1 and TRBJ2-1; 9 bases match TRBD1. This CDR3 comprises 19 residues. The J segment lost 0 bases and the V segment lost 4 bases, leaving 13 bases of the junction unmatched. In germline, CDR1 is MNHNS, CDR2 SASEGT. The CDR3 DNA is TGTGCCAGCAGTGCCGGGACAGGGCCTCAGGGGAGCTCCTACAATGAGCAGTTCTTC. Amino acids: CASSAGTGPQGSSYNEQFF.

The rearrangement uses TRBV12-3 or TRBV12-4 and TRBJ2-5, with D perhaps matching TRBD1 (6 bases). The CDR3 consists of 13 residues. The V end was cut by 2 bases, the J end by 3 bases, with 7 bases between. The CDR3 DNA follows: TGTGCCAGCAGTTTACAGGGGAAAGAGACCCAGTACTTC. It encodes CASSLQGKETQYF.

The chain joins TRBV20-1 to TRBJ1-2; a weak D match, TRBD1 (6 bases). The CDR3 has 13 residues. Germline V gene sequence: CDR1 DFQATT, CDR2 SNEGSKA (reference sequence). The V end lost 2 bases, the J end lost 7 bases, and 14 bases lay between the germline ends. The CDR3 DNA follows: TGCAGTGCTAGACCGCCAGGGGAGGTTGGCTACACCTTC. This gives the protein CSARPPGEVGYTF.

The rearrangement links TRBV11-2 to TRBJ2-5; D is unclear. The CDR3 is 15 residues long. Germline lookup yields CDR1 SGHAT and CDR2 FQNNGV. V was trimmed by 0 bases and J by 0 bases, leaving 8 bases between them. CDR3 DNA: TGTGCCAGCAGCTTAGAGAACCAGTACCAAGAGACCCAGTACTTC. Protein: CASSLENQYQETQYF.

This clonotype has a handful of counts. The chain employs TRBV7-2 and TRBJ2-5; the D gene could be TRBD1 or TRBD2 (5 bases each). The CDR3 is made up of 17 amino acids. Germline V gene lookup returns CDR1 SGHTA and CDR2 FQGNSA. The germline V and J ends were trimmed by 2 bases and 7 bases, with 23 bases remaining between them. Here the CDR3 DNA reads TGTGCCAGCAGCTTATGGGGACCCCTAGGACCTAAAGCGACCCAGTACTTC. Translated: CASSLWGPLGPKATQYF.

With respect to this clonotype: A read error may account for a junction end that differs from germline. V and J are TRBV7-7 and TRBJ2-5, with D perhaps given as TRBD1 or TRBD2 (5 bases each). This CDR3 spans 18 amino acids. In germline, CDR1 is SSHAT, CDR2 FNYEAQ (reference sequence). CDR3 in DNA: TGTGCTAGCAGCAACCGACTCGGGACCGCTAGTGGGTTCGAGACCCAGTACTTC. This gives the protein CASSNRLGTASGFETQYF.

This clonotype was seen a few times. V usage is TRBV4-2 and J usage is TRBJ1-2; 8 bases are shared with TRBD1. Per the germline V gene, CDR1 is LGHNA and CDR2 is YNFKEQ. Unmatched junction bases numbered 11, after V lost 3 bases and J lost 5 bases. This CDR3 region has 16 residues. The CDR3 loop is CASSQDYGQGFYGYTF. CDR3 coding DNA: TGTGCCAGCAGCCAGGATTATGGACAGGGATTTTATGGCTACACCTTC.

This clonotype was recorded a few times. CDR3 nucleotides: TGTGCCAGCAGCCGCATATTCGGGACAGGGTCGGTCACTGAAGCTTTCTTT. Protein: CASSRIFGTGSVTEAFF. This sequence joins TRBV7-2 and TRBJ1-1; TRBD1 agrees at 9 bases. The CDR3 totals 17 residues. Per germline, CDR1 SGHTA and CDR2 FQGNSA. V was pared by 5 bases and J by 4 bases, with 14 bases of the junction left unmatched. Full variable domain (rest looked up from reference TRBV7-2 and TRBJ1-1): GAGVSQSPSNKVTEKGKDVELRCDPISGHTALYWYRQSLGQGLEFLIYFQGNSAPDKSGLPSDRFSAERTGGSVSTLTIQRTQQEDSAVYLCASSRIFGTGSVTEAFFGQGTRLTVV.

Only one count was recorded for this clonotype. This rearrangement joins TRBV29-1 to TRBJ2-1, with 8 bases fitting TRBD2. The V gene end was trimmed by 0 bases and the J gene end by 10 bases; junction bases not matched to a gene: 14. There are 16 residues in the CDR3. Germline assignment: CDR1 SQVTM and CDR2 ANQGSEA. CDR3 nucleotides: TGCAGCGTTGAAGAGTGGGGCGGGGGGCCCACCGGGGAGCAGTTCTTC. This sequence encodes CSVEEWGGGPTGEQFF.

This clonotype was counted between two and nine times. This chain links TRBV7-3 with TRBJ2-5; 11 nucleotides agree with TRBD2. The CDR3 covers 15 residues. Unmatched junction bases numbered 6, after V lost 5 bases and J lost 4 bases. The germline CDR1 and CDR2 sequences are SGHTA and FQGTGA. The CDR3 region has the DNA TGTGCCAGCAGCATCGTAGCGGGGGGGCCAGAGACCCAGTACTTC. It yields the protein CASSIVAGGPETQYF.